This T cell receptor (beta chain) stems from a study of blood T cell repertoires in COVID-19. Across the study: Italy, Spain and the United States were the sources of the convalescent and acute COVID-19 samples. From T cells, B-cell-depleted T cells, or PBMCs came the material, which was cDNA or gDNA.

As originally analysed: Researchers report that nucleated cell counts were estimated from reference gene primer amplification. The repertoire was sequenced with immunoSEQ multiplex PCR; TCRdb's copy has only in-frame clones and lacks some. V and J calls and clone size come straight from that table; D and trimming were deduced from the DNA. The table includes roughly 180,000 clones, roughly 88% detected once. Per the germline V gene, CDR1 is SGHTA and CDR2 is FQGNSA. This CDR3 spans 18 amino acids. J gave up 3 bases and V 3 bases, and 9 bases lay outside the gene matches. Sequencing was carried out using peripheral blood. V is TRBV7-2 and J is TRBJ2-3; 13 nucleotides line up with TRBD2. The TCR was taken from a man aged 60 to 75 who had recovered from COVID-19. The CDR3 reads CASSFRTSGGRRTDTQYF. The CDR3 DNA sequence: TGTGCCAGCAGCTTTCGGACTAGCGGGGGTCGGAGAACAGATACGCAGTATTTT.